This T cell receptor (beta chain) came from a study of Ad26.COV2.S vaccination and SARS-CoV-2 variants. As for treatment: over 15 received Ad26.COV2.S at low or high dose, single or two shots; roughly five received placebo; per-sample allocation not given. Day 63 after the first vaccine or placebo injection was the time point for sampling. Ad26 vector vaccine expressed Wuhan-strain SARS-CoV-2 spike. Here immunoSEQ multiplex PCR was the method, and the copy in TCRdb shows in-frame clones only, minus some. The data show about 370,000 clones, approximately 91% seen once. The germline V gene encodes CDR1 SNHLY and CDR2 FYNNEI. The V and J ends lost 8 bases and 6 bases, in that order; junction bases with no gene match: 7. The CDR3 is made up of 16 amino acids.

The sequence was collected from a person aged 18-65 years who received the Ad26.COV2.S COVID-19 vaccine or a placebo. Sequenced material: peripheral blood, taken in a trial of Ad26.COV2.S vaccine versus placebo. The rearrangement joins TRBV2 to TRBJ2-2, with 15 nucleotides matching TRBD2. CDR3 protein: CASARTSGGAPGELFF. CDR3 in DNA: TGTGCCAGCGCCCGGACTAGCGGGGGGGCCCCCGGGGAGCTGTTTTTT.